This T cell receptor (beta chain) was identified in a study of blood T cell repertoires in COVID-19. Study-level information: COVID-19 samples, acute and convalescent, were from the United States, Italy and Spain. In each case, the material was cDNA or gDNA derived from T cells, B-cell-depleted T cells, or PBMCs.

In the source study's methods: Reference gene primer amplification gave nucleated cell count estimates. Sequenced by immunoSEQ multiplex PCR; TCRdb stores in-frame clones only, minus some. V, J and clone size are taken as reported in that table, and D and trimming were inferred from the DNA itself. The table has fewer than 150,000 clones, around 73% seen once. Trimming cost V 2 bases and J 0 bases, with 8 bases left between them. Germline-derived CDR1 and CDR2 are GTSNPN and SVGIG (reference sequence). The CDR3 sequence is 14 residues long. The sequenced sample consisted of peripheral blood. This receptor was taken from a man aged 55 to 70 who had recovered from COVID-19. The J gene is TRBJ2-1, the V gene TRBV30; D remains unclear. CDR3 DNA sequence: TGTGCCTGGAGTCTAAGTAGCTCCTACAATGAGCAGTTCTTC. It specifies CAWSLSSSYNEQFF. The full variable domain, completed using reference TRBV30 and TRBJ2-1, is SQTIHQWPATLVQPVGSPLSLECTVEGTSNPNLYWYRQAAGRGLQLLFYSVGIGQISSEVPQNLSASRPQDRQFILSSKKLLLSDSGFYLCAWSLSSSYNEQFFGPGTRLTVL.